These 12 T cell receptor beta chains were sequenced from one sample in a study of blood T cell repertoires in COVID-19. TCRdb's table, derived via immunoSEQ multiplex PCR, lists solely in-frame clones and lacks some. The sample records about 98,000 clones, approximately 72% being singletons. Sequencing was carried out using peripheral blood. These receptors were taken from a man in his sixties or seventies with acute or convalescent COVID-19.

This clone was seen a single time. The chain has TRBV7-6 and TRBJ2-1, with 14 bases aligning to TRBD2. This CDR3 has 18 residues. In germline, CDR1 is SGHVS, CDR2 FNYEAQ. V dropped 0 bases and J dropped 8; count of bases not matched to a gene: 9. CDR3 amino acids: CASSLAETSGRAGDEQFF. The CDR3 DNA reads as TGTGCCAGCAGCTTAGCGGAGACTAGCGGGAGGGCCGGGGATGAGCAGTTCTTC.

The CDR3 protein is CAWVQGDTQYF. The CDR3 DNA is TGTGCCTGGGTGCAGGGGGATACGCAGTATTTT. The V and J genes are TRBV30 and TRBJ2-3; perhaps TRBD1 as D (6 bases). V was trimmed by 5 bases and J by 6 bases, leaving 9 bases between them. In germline, CDR1 is GTSNPN, CDR2 SVGIG (reference sequence). This CDR3 has 11 amino acids.

The chain recombines TRBV28 with TRBJ1-2; the D gene is possibly TRBD1 (6 bases). This CDR3 spans 13 amino acids. V was shortened by 6 bases and J by 3 bases, with 11 bases between the two germline ends. CDR1 is MDHEN and CDR2 is SYDVKM in the germline V gene. The CDR3 region is CASSSGTYYGYTF. CDR3 coding DNA: TGTGCCAGCAGCTCCGGGACATACTATGGCTACACCTTC.

The V gene is TRBV28, the J gene TRBJ1-4; D remains ambiguous. The CDR3 contains 12 residues. Trimming stripped 6 bases from V and 5 bases from J, with 7 bases between. Germline V gene data show CDR1 as MDHEN and CDR2 as SYDVKM. As DNA, the CDR3 is TGTGCCAGCAGCCGAGGAAATGAAAAACTGTTTTTT. This encodes CASSRGNEKLFF.

The chain couples TRBV5-1 to TRBJ2-5, with TRBD1 identical over 8 bases. Germline CDR1 is SGHRS and CDR2 is YFSETQ. This CDR3 has 17 residues. V gave up 3 bases and J gave up 5 bases; unmatched junction bases: 15. The CDR3, as DNA: TGCGCCAGCAGCTCCCTCCCAGGGGGCTCGGTCGGGGAGACCCAGTACTTC. Its translation is CASSSLPGGSVGETQYF. The variable domain in full, completed from reference TRBV5-1 and TRBJ2-5, reads KAGVTQTPRYLIKTRGQQVTLSCSPISGHRSVSWYQQTPGQGLQFLFEYFSETQRNKGNFPGRFSGRQFSNSRSEMNVSTLELGDSALYLCASSSLPGGSVGETQYFGPGTRLLVL.

J is TRBJ1-3 and V is TRBV18; TRBD1 might be the D (5 bases). Between the trimmed V and J ends, which lost 5 bases and 2 bases, there was a span of 10 bases. Germline CDR1 KGHSH, CDR2 LQKENI. The CDR3 covers 14 residues. For the CDR3, the DNA is TGTGCCAGCTCAAATTCAGGGACTGGAAACACCATATATTTT. Its protein is CASSNSGTGNTIYF.

This rearrangement joins TRBV5-6 to TRBJ2-2; D unresolved. V was trimmed by 8 bases and J by 3 bases, leaving 11 bases between them. Germline V CDR1 and CDR2: SGHDT, YYEEEE. The CDR3 consists of 13 residues. CDR3 protein: CASVLTDTGELFF. CDR3 DNA sequence: TGTGCCAGTGTATTAACGGACACCGGGGAGCTGTTTTTT.

This clone was recorded a few times. This chain joins TRBV5-4 and TRBJ2-5; 7 positions agree with TRBD1. This CDR3 comprises 15 residues. Germline CDR1 and CDR2: SGHNT and YYREEE (reference sequence). V lost 4 bases to trimming and J lost 2 bases; unmatched junction nucleotides: 8. CDR3 DNA: TGTGCCAGCAGCCTCGCAGGGGGAAGGCAAGAGACCCAGTACTTC. It codes for CASSLAGGRQETQYF. The whole variable domain, filled in from reference TRBV5-4 and TRBJ2-5, reads ETGVTQSPTHLIKTRGQQVTLRCSSQSGHNTVSWYQQALGQGPQFIFQYYREEENGRGNFPPRFSGLQFPNYSSELNVNALELDDSALYLCASSLAGGRQETQYFGPGTRLLVL.

The CDR3 loop is CASSWPGQTNYGYTF. The CDR3 DNA follows: TGTGCCAGCAGCTGGCCGGGACAGACTAACTATGGCTACACCTTC. The chain links TRBV5-5 to TRBJ1-2; 7 nucleotides align to TRBD1. The CDR3 consists of 15 residues. Trimming cost V 3 bases and J 0 bases; bases outside gene matches: 5. CDR1 and CDR2 (germline): SGHKS, YYEKEE (reference sequence).

V usage is TRBV11-2 and J usage is TRBJ2-3, with D possibly TRBD2 on 6 matching bases. The germline V and J ends were trimmed by 0 bases and 2 bases, with 12 bases remaining between them. The length of the CDR3 is 16 residues. CDR1 is SGHAT and CDR2 is FQNNGV in the germline V gene. The CDR3 region is CASSLDRGWSTDTQYF. In DNA, the CDR3 is TGTGCCAGCAGCTTAGATCGGGGGTGGTCCACAGATACGCAGTATTTT.

This clone has a single count. The chain combines TRBV9 with TRBJ1-3; D unresolved. The CDR3 runs 15 residues. Germline V CDR1 and CDR2: SGDLS, YYNGEE. Trimming pared 3 bases from V and 0 bases from J, leaving 10 bases between. The CDR3 protein is CASSAAADSGNTIYF. The CDR3 DNA sequence: TGTGCCAGCAGCGCTGCGGCCGACTCTGGAAACACCATATATTTT.

The genes are TRBV12-3 or TRBV12-4 and TRBJ1-1; no clear D gene. V lost 2 bases, J lost 6 bases, and 10 bases lay in between. This CDR3 is built from 13 residues. The CDR3 DNA follows: TGTGCCAGCAGTTTACTCGGCGGATCTGAAGCTTTCTTT. Its translation: CASSLLGGSEAFF.